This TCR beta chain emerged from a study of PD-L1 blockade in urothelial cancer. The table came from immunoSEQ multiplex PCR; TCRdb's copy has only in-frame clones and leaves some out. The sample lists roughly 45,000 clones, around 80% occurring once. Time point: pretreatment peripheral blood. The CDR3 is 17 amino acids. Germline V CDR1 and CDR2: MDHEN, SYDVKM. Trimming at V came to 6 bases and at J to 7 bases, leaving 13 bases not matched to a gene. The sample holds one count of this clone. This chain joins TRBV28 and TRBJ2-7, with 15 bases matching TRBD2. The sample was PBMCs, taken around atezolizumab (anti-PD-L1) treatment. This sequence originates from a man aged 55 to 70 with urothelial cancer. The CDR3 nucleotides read TGTGCCAGCAGGAAGAGGACTAGCGGGAGGGGGCTGGGTGAGCAGTACTTC. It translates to CASRKRTSGRGLGEQYF.